The rows below give T cell receptor beta chains drawn from one sample of a study of OX40 agonist ivuxolimab in advanced cancers. Repertoires were generated with immunoSEQ multiplex PCR, while TCRdb's copy carries only in-frame clones and drops some. The data contain more than 65,000 clones, about three quarters of them seen just once; the ten biggest clones take up approximately 2.3%. The sample was CD4+ or CD8+ T cells sorted from blood, taken in a trial of the OX40 agonist ivuxolimab. The receptors here all came from an adult with an advanced solid tumor such as melanoma, head and neck, liver or kidney cancer. Both conserved end residues are part of each CDR3. The D gene is left open where the match is weak. Clone sizes are given selectively: once, few, many, or a class where the clone is expanded.

d_call,j_call,v_call,cdr3_length,clone_size,cdr3_nt,cdr3_aa
.,TRBJ2-2,TRBV19,14,.,TGTGCCAGTAGTGCAGCCGGCAACACCGGGGAGCTGTTTTTT,CASSAAGNTGELFF
TRBD2,TRBJ2-1,TRBV6-1,15,.,TGTGCCAGCAGGACGGGACTAGCGGGAGGTCATGAGCAGTTCTTC,CASRTGLAGGHEQFF
TRBD2,TRBJ2-3,TRBV10-3,13,.,TGTGCCATCAGTGGTGGGGAGGGGGATACGCAGTATTTT,CAISGGEGDTQYF
TRBD1,TRBJ2-5,TRBV19,17,.,TGTGCCAGTAGTATAGACCTCAAAAGGGGACAGGGAGAGACCCAGTACTTC,CASSIDLKRGQGETQYF
.,TRBJ1-1,TRBV5-6,13,medium-sized,TGTGCCAGCAGTGATGGGCCAAACACTGAAGCTTTCTTT,CASSDGPNTEAFF
.,TRBJ1-6,TRBV6-1,13,.,TGTGCCAGCAGTGAAACTCGGGGCACACCCCTCCACTTT,CASSETRGTPLHF
TRBD1,TRBJ2-5,TRBV5-6,15,.,TGTGCCAGCAGCTTGCCCGGGACAGGGGGTGAGACCCAGTACTTC,CASSLPGTGGETQYF
TRBD2,TRBJ2-3,TRBV18,17,.,TGTGCCAGCTCATTCGGATTAGCGGGAGAAATAGCAGATACGCAGTATTTT,CASSFGLAGEIADTQYF
.,TRBJ2-7,TRBV4-1,14,.,TGCGCCAGCAGCCCTCGACTAGACCCCTACGAGCAGTACTTC,CASSPRLDPYEQYF
TRBD2,TRBJ2-1,TRBV9,17,.,TGTGCCAGCAGCGTAGCGGCGGGAGCGGGGCCCGCCGGTGAGCAGTTCTTC,CASSVAAGAGPAGEQFF
TRBD1,TRBJ1-1,TRBV27,14,few,TGTGCCAGCACCAGAAGGGACAGCAACACTGAAGCTTTCTTT,CASTRRDSNTEAFF
TRBD1,TRBJ2-1,TRBV4-1,14,.,TGCGCCAGCAGCCTCACCCTCCCAGGGGGCTGGCAGTTCTTC,CASSLTLPGGWQFF
.,TRBJ1-5,TRBV4-1,15,.,TGCGCCAGCAGCCAAACGGGGACAAGGAATCAGCCCCAGCATTTT,CASSQTGTRNQPQHF
.,TRBJ2-5,TRBV4-2,15,few,TGTGCCAGCAGCCAAGAATGGGGCTCCTTAGAGACCCAGTACTTC,CASSQEWGSLETQYF
TRBD2,TRBJ2-1,TRBV15,15,.,TGTGCCACCAGCAGGGGAGGGGATATACAAAATGAGCAGTTCTTC,CATSRGGDIQNEQFF
.,TRBJ1-1,TRBV2,14,few,TGTGCCAGCAGTGCAAATTTCGGGAACACTGAAGCTTTCTTT,CASSANFGNTEAFF
.,TRBJ1-1,TRBV21-1,15,.,TGTGCCAGCAGCACCCTCAGGGGTGTGAACACTGAAGCTTTCTTT,CASSTLRGVNTEAFF
TRBD1,TRBJ2-2,TRBV5-1,15,.,TGCGCCAGCAGCTACCCCGCGACAGGGGCTAGGGAGCTGTTTTTT,CASSYPATGARELFF
TRBD1,TRBJ2-5,TRBV2,15,.,TGTGCCAGCAGTGGGACAGGGGTCGGTTCGGGGACCCAGTACTTC,CASSGTGVGSGTQYF
.,TRBJ2-4,TRBV2,16,.,TGTGCCAGCACGCGGAGTCTAGCAACAGCCAAAAACATTCAGTACTTC,CASTRSLATAKNIQYF
.,TRBJ1-1,TRBV7-9,12,few,TGTGCCAGCAGCTTCCAGAACACTGAAGCTTTCTTT,CASSFQNTEAFF
.,TRBJ2-1,TRBV5-1,15,.,TGCGCCAGCAGCTTGGCGAGCGTAATCTACAATGAGCAGTTCTTC,CASSLASVIYNEQFF
TRBD2,TRBJ2-1,TRBV10-1,15,.,TGCGCCAGCAGGGATAGCGGGAGCTCCTACAATGAGCAGTTCTTC,CASRDSGSSYNEQFF
TRBD1,TRBJ1-2,TRBV2,16,.,TGTGCCAGCAGTGAAGCTCCCCGGACAGGAACTGATGGCTACACCTTC,CASSEAPRTGTDGYTF
.,TRBJ1-1,TRBV2,12,.,TGTGCCAGCAGTTTGGATGACGGTGAAGCTTTCTTT,CASSLDDGEAFF
.,TRBJ2-7,TRBV7-6,16,.,TGTGCCAGCAGCTTAGGTCTAGCCGGACTGGCGTACGAGCAGTACTTC,CASSLGLAGLAYEQYF
.,TRBJ2-4,TRBV19,13,.,TGTGCCAGTAGGACAGCCGGACAAAACATTCAGTACTTC,CASRTAGQNIQYF
.,TRBJ2-6,TRBV6-6,13,.,TGTGCCAGTCAGGAACCTGGGGCCAACGTCCTGACTTTC,CASQEPGANVLTF
.,TRBJ2-3,TRBV7-9,18,.,TGTGCCAGCAGCCGTCGTTTCACCGGGACACACAGCACAGATACGCAGTATTTT,CASSRRFTGTHSTDTQYF
TRBD1,TRBJ2-3,TRBV2,16,.,TGTGCCAGCCGTTTGCGGACAGGAATAAGCACAGATACGCAGTATTTT,CASRLRTGISTDTQYF
TRBD1,TRBJ2-5,TRBV4-1,15,.,TGCGCCAGCAGCCAACCTCGGACAGGCCAAGAGACCCAGTACTTC,CASSQPRTGQETQYF
.,TRBJ1-2,TRBV6-5,13,.,TGTGCCAGCAGTTACTCCCAGGGCCGCGGCTACACCTTC,CASSYSQGRGYTF
.,TRBJ1-1,TRBV7-8,13,.,TGTGCCAGCAGCTTGCGACCGAGCACTGAAGCTTTCTTT,CASSLRPSTEAFF
TRBD2,TRBJ2-3,TRBV7-7,15,once,TGTGCTAGCAGCCCTAGCGGGGGGGCGGCAGATACGCAGTATTTT,CASSPSGGAADTQYF
TRBD1,TRBJ1-1,TRBV25-1,15,.,TGTGCCAGCAGTGGGACAGGGAGATCGAACACTGAAGCTTTCTTT,CASSGTGRSNTEAFF
TRBD1,TRBJ1-1,TRBV7-9,14,few,TGTGCCAGCAGCTTAGGAGGGGGCGCGACTGAAGCTTTCTTT,CASSLGGGATEAFF
TRBD2,TRBJ2-1,TRBV25-1,14,.,TGTGCCAGCAGGGGGGGACTAGCGGTTAATGAGCAGTTCTTC,CASRGGLAVNEQFF
TRBD2,TRBJ2-5,TRBV2,17,.,TGTGCCAGCAGGGGGGGAAGCGGGAGGCCTCAGGGAGAGACCCAGTACTTC,CASRGGSGRPQGETQYF
.,TRBJ1-5,TRBV19,11,.,TGTGCCAGTAGTGCTCTATGGACCCAGCATTTT,CASSALWTQHF
.,TRBJ2-3,TRBV29-1,14,.,TGCAGCGTGATTGGGCAGGGTTACACAGATACGCAGTATTTT,CSVIGQGYTDTQYF
.,TRBJ2-3,TRBV7-2,12,.,TGTGCCAGCAGCTTAGGTCCAGATACGCAGTATTTT,CASSLGPDTQYF
.,TRBJ1-1,TRBV6-4,13,.,TGTGCCAGCAGTGACTCTCAAGTGCGGGAAGCTTTCTTT,CASSDSQVREAFF
TRBD2,TRBJ2-1,TRBV7-2,15,few,TGTGCCAGCAGCTCTACGGGACTAGCCTTGGATGAGCAGTTCTTC,CASSSTGLALDEQFF
TRBD2,TRBJ2-3,TRBV18,14,.,TGTGCCAGCTCCCGGACTAGCGGCACAGATACGCAGTATTTT,CASSRTSGTDTQYF
.,TRBJ2-1,TRBV11-2,13,.,TGTGCCAGCAGCTTAGTTCAGTTCAATGAGCAGTTCTTC,CASSLVQFNEQFF
TRBD1,TRBJ1-6,TRBV19,15,.,TGTGCCAGTAGTCAATCCGGGACAGCAAATTCACCCCTCCACTTT,CASSQSGTANSPLHF
TRBD2,TRBJ2-7,TRBV5-3,18,once,TGTGCCAGAAGCTTGAATGCTGGAGATGCGGGAGGGTTGGAAGAGCAGTACTTC,CARSLNAGDAGGLEEQYF
TRBD1,TRBJ2-7,TRBV2,14,.,TGTGCCAGCAGTGAACAGGGGGAACTCTACGAGCAGTACTTC,CASSEQGELYEQYF
TRBD2,TRBJ2-4,TRBV7-8,16,.,TGTGCCAGCAGCTTACTGATAGCGGGGGGGAAAAACATTCAGTACTTC,CASSLLIAGGKNIQYF
TRBD2,TRBJ2-1,TRBV2,14,.,TGTGCCAGCAAACAGCGGGAGGGCCATAATGAGCAGTTCTTC,CASKQREGHNEQFF